This TCR beta chain emerged from a study of radiotherapy plus CTLA-4 blockade in lung cancer. The wider study: Disease control was seen in approximately 31% of patients, objective responses in approximately 20%.

Method: immunoSEQ multiplex PCR; TCRdb's copy keeps in-frame clones and lacks some. The table shows 90,000 to 100,000 clones, with approximately 80% occurring only once. Ipilimumab-mediated CTLA-4 blockade plus focal radiation was given to patients having chemo-refractory metastatic non-small-cell lung cancer. Study-level findings and limits: With interferon-beta, early dynamics of blood T cell clones were reported to best predict response. In blood, TCR clones derived from the tumor expanded after radiotherapy plus ipilimumab.

Points on this clone: The antigen is not known.

The CDR3 has 15 amino acids. Germline V gene lookup returns CDR1 SGHVS and CDR2 FQNEAQ. Deletions cut 4 bases from V and 5 bases from J, with 15 bases between. The chain joins TRBV7-8 to TRBJ2-1, with a tentative D call TRBD1 (5 bases). This specimen was peripheral blood, taken from a patient treated with radiotherapy plus ipilimumab. The receptor comes from a human donor with non-small cell lung cancer that progressed on radiotherapy plus ipilimumab. The CDR3 sequence is CASSSQEWIHNEQFF. The CDR3 DNA sequence: TGTGCCAGCAGCTCACAGGAGTGGATACACAATGAGCAGTTCTTC. The whole variable domain, filled in from reference TRBV7-8 and TRBJ2-1, reads GAGVSQSPRYKVAKRGQDVALRCDPISGHVSLFWYQQALGQGPEFLTYFQNEAQLDKSGLPSDRFFAERPEGSVSTLKIQRTQQEDSAVYLCASSSQEWIHNEQFFGPGTRLTVL.